The 13 T cell receptor beta chains presented below share a single source sample, sequenced in a study of blood T cell repertoires in COVID-19. Measured with immunoSEQ multiplex PCR; TCRdb has only the in-frame clones, and not every one. Altogether 200,000 to 300,000 clones are present, around 89% being singletons, with the ten largest covering 4.1%. What was sequenced was PBMCs or T cells enriched from blood (not recorded which). These receptors were obtained from a woman aged 25 to 39 who had recovered from COVID-19.

This clone showed up just once. V usage is TRBV18 and J usage is TRBJ1-2; D not resolved. Germline values: CDR1 KGHSH, CDR2 LQKENI. CDR3 length equals 12 residues. The ends were cut back, 1 base at V and 5 bases at J, with 5 bases in the middle. The CDR3 region has the DNA TGTGCCAGCTCACCACGAGAATATGGCTACACCTTC. Translating it yields CASSPREYGYTF.

This sequence joins TRBV5-1 and TRBJ1-1, with TRBD1 identical over 10 bases. V gave up 2 bases and J gave up 5 bases; unmatched junction bases: 3. CDR1 and CDR2 (germline): SGHRS, YFSETQ. The CDR3 is 14 amino acids. In DNA form, the CDR3 reads TGCGCCAGCAGCTTAGGACAGGGGGTAACTGAAGCTTTCTTT. Translating gives CASSLGQGVTEAFF.

V is TRBV7-8 and J is TRBJ1-5; no clear D. Trimming took off 4 bases at V and 8 bases at J, with 24 bases between the two ends. Germline V gene data show CDR1 as SGHVS and CDR2 as FQNEAQ. This CDR3 spans 17 amino acids. The CDR3 DNA reads TGTGCCAGCAGCTCGGACCGGGATCCTAGTTTTCGTGAGCCCCAGCATTTT. Encoded protein: CASSSDRDPSFREPQHF.

V and J are TRBV7-2 and TRBJ2-1; TRBD1 aligns across 7 bases. V was pared by 3 bases and J by 6 bases, with 5 bases of the junction left unmatched. CDR3 length: 14 amino acids. Germline CDR1 reads SGHTA; CDR2 reads FQGNSA. As DNA, the CDR3 is TGTGCCAGCAGCTTCTATGCAGGGGGCAATGAGCAGTTCTTC. Protein sequence: CASSFYAGGNEQFF.

The gene calls are TRBV9 and TRBJ1-2, with D unclear. V was trimmed by 3 bases and J by 4 bases, leaving 25 bases between them. Germline assignment: CDR1 SGDLS and CDR2 YYNGEE. The length of the CDR3 is 18 residues. The CDR3 sequence is CASSEGPGVGVIGYGYTF. The CDR3 region has the DNA TGTGCCAGCAGCGAAGGCCCGGGAGTAGGAGTGATAGGCTATGGCTACACCTTC.

This chain joins TRBV11-2 and TRBJ1-5, with TRBD1 identical over 7 bases. Trimming cost V 4 bases and J 3 bases; bases outside gene matches: 3. Germline CDR1 SGHAT, CDR2 FQNNGV. This CDR3 is built from 14 residues. CDR3 bases: TGTGCCAGCAGCTATCAGGGGGTCAATCAGCCCCAGCATTTT. It codes for CASSYQGVNQPQHF.

The chain joins TRBV28 to TRBJ2-7; 9 bases are shared with TRBD2. The junction had 9 bases not matched to a gene; V was cut back by 6 bases and J by 6 bases. This CDR3 is 14 amino acids long. Germline CDR1 MDHEN, CDR2 SYDVKM. As DNA, the CDR3 is TGTGCCAGCAGCGGAGCGGGGGGAAGGGGCGAGCAGTACTTC. Amino acids: CASSGAGGRGEQYF.

V and J are TRBV20-1 and TRBJ1-3; 9 nucleotides match TRBD1. CDR3 length: 12 residues. Germline values: CDR1 DFQATT, CDR2 SNEGSKA (reference sequence). Trimming at V came to 4 bases and at J to 10 bases, leaving 5 bases not matched to a gene. CDR3 loop: CSATDRGVTIYF. The CDR3 nucleotides are TGCAGTGCTACTGACAGGGGGGTAACCATATATTTT.

The chain couples TRBV28 to TRBJ2-5; possibly TRBD2 for D (7 bases). CDR1 and CDR2 from the germline V gene are MDHEN and SYDVKM. Trimming removed 7 bases from V and 3 bases from J, with 12 bases in between. The CDR3 is made up of 13 amino acids. DNA for the CDR3: TGTGCCAGCACCGGGGGGCAAGAAGAGACCCAGTACTTC. Its protein is CASTGGQEETQYF.

The chain employs TRBV19 and TRBJ1-3, with 7 bases aligning to TRBD1. The CDR3 contains 15 residues. CDR1 and CDR2 from the germline V gene are LNHDA and SQIVND (reference sequence). The V and J ends lost 5 bases and 2 bases, in that order; junction bases with no gene match: 6. The CDR3 loop reads CASSRTGEAGNTIYF. The CDR3 nucleotides are TGTGCCAGTAGTCGAACAGGGGAAGCTGGAAACACCATATATTTT.

The chain couples TRBV12-3 or TRBV12-4 to TRBJ1-5; D unclear. CDR3 length equals 11 residues. The germline V and J ends were trimmed by 5 bases and 5 bases, with 4 bases remaining between them. The CDR3 sequence: CASSVDQPQHF. The CDR3 region has the DNA TGTGCCAGCAGTGTCGATCAGCCCCAGCATTTT.

V usage is TRBV28 and J usage is TRBJ2-1, with no clear D. The CDR3 covers 17 residues. V gave up 3 bases and J gave up 1 base, with 16 bases separating them. Per the germline V gene, CDR1 is MDHEN and CDR2 is SYDVKM. CDR3 sequence reads: CASSFPLLQKSYNEQFF. CDR3 bases: TGTGCCAGCAGTTTCCCCTTACTCCAAAAATCCTACAATGAGCAGTTCTTC.

This chain joins TRBV5-4 and TRBJ2-1; the match to TRBD2 covers 8 bases. With V trimmed by 10 bases and J by 5 bases, 14 bases remained unmatched. Germline-derived CDR1 and CDR2 are SGHNT and YYREEE (reference sequence). The CDR3 spans 15 residues. The CDR3 nucleotides are TGTGCCGTCCCTGGAGCGGGAGTGTCGAACAATGAGCAGTTCTTC. Residues: CAVPGAGVSNNEQFF.